The present T cell receptor beta chain was sequenced within a study of blood T cell repertoires in COVID-19 (dated by TCRdb to about 2020). Study-level background: Samples covering the acute and convalescent phases of COVID-19 were provided by collaborators in the United States, Italy and Spain. The prospective study material was composed of cDNA or gDNA derived from T cells, B-cell-depleted T cells, or PBMCs. The dataset comprised deeply sampled blood TCRbeta repertoires from subjects exposed to, actively infected with, or recovered from COVID-19. The repertoires were made available in a free public database intended to serve as a resource for research on the immune response to SARS-CoV-2. Samples came from the ongoing ImmuneRACE study (first 160 participants) plus 1,254 subjects from 6 global collaborators. Sample metadata almost always included a de-identified subject ID, COVID-19 status, age in years and sex. Where available, HLA class I and class II types were taken from metadata supplied by the sample provider and were not determined by assay-based typing.

The immunoSEQ Assay, a bias-controlled multiplex PCR, was used to amplify TCRbeta CDR3 regions from genomic DNA. On the authors' methods: The number of nucleated cells in each sample was estimated by amplification of reference gene primers within the assay. Sequence reads were collapsed and filtered to measure the absolute abundance of every unique TCRbeta CDR3 rearrangement. For each sample, productive Simpson clonality was calculated as the square root of Simpson's diversity index over productive rearrangements. In its TCRdb copy, this immuneACCESS table keeps in-frame sequences only and misses some clones. Where compared with another copy, unresolved V genes explain less than half of these, and the others have no known cause. V, J and clone size are taken as reported in that table, and D and trimming were inferred from the DNA itself. This sample holds 200,000 to 250,000 clones; approximately 80% were observed only once. The ten most abundant clones make up roughly 7% of the sample.

What the work shows at the level of the full study, not this receptor alone: Clinical and demographic metadata were provided uncurated, with the amount varying by source and participant.

Regarding this clone: Its antigen is still unknown. Per-nucleotide qualities are absent, and no much larger clonotype sits a single base away.

Including cysteine and phenylalanine, the CDR3 has 14 amino acids. Only the CDR3 part of the read is kept: 42 bases, read in frame from the first base. The CDR1 and CDR2 encoded by the germline V gene are SNHLY and FYNNEI. Unmatched junction bases come to 8, with V trimmed by 7 bases and J by 7 bases. One collaborating source in Seattle enrolled patients during active infection and followed them longitudinally through the course of disease. The collaborating institutions used their own protocols to collect whole blood in K2EDTA tubes. For TCRbeta analysis, collaborators shipped samples in one of three forms: frozen whole blood, isolated PBMCs, or DNA extracted from either of those sample types.

The sequencing input was peripheral blood. The chain is made from TRBV2 and TRBJ1-4, with 8 central nucleotides matching TRBD1. The sequence came from a woman of 80 years or more with COVID-19, enrolled during active disease. The CDR3 has the sequence CASTSQGGSEKLFF. At the DNA level, the sequence is TGTGCCAGCACCTCACAGGGGGGGAGTGAAAAACTGTTTTTT.